This T cell receptor beta chain was captured by sequencing in a study of blood T cells in healthy people across ages. Study-wide points: The recorded TCR beta diversity per million T cells decreased in a roughly linear manner with age.

In its sample, this clonotype was seen a few times. Antigen specificity is unknown. Sample-barcoded 5' priming and a J-beta primer mix drove a second PCR of roughly 7 to 11 cycles. TCRdb reprocessed the 5' RACE reads via MiXCR and lists one record per CDR3 protein. Among roughly 1,100,000 distinct CDR3 sequences listed, roughly a quarter were seen once. These records were also assigned to another study, of T cells of mothers and their children. In that study: Inherited differences only slightly affect thymic shaping of TCR recombination output.

Sequenced sample: blood. The receptor's source is a girl aged 2 to 10 in good health.

CDR3: CASKNSGNYEQYF. CDR3 in DNA: TGTGCCAGCAAAAATAGCGGGAACTACGAGCAGTACTTC. The chain has TRBV27 and TRBJ2-7; 8 positions agree with TRBD2. From germline, CDR1 is MNHEY and CDR2 SMNVEV (reference sequence). Trimming at V came to 7 bases and at J to 3 bases, leaving 5 bases not matched to a gene. CDR3 length: 13 amino acids.